Below, 24 T cell receptor beta chains from the same sample are listed, as sequenced in a study of Ad26.COV2.S vaccination and SARS-CoV-2 variants. The table came from immunoSEQ multiplex PCR; TCRdb's copy has only in-frame clones and leaves some out. Among around 350,000 clones, roughly 94% were seen once, and the ten largest hold roughly 3.9%. The material was peripheral blood, obtained after recovery from COVID-19. The receptors come from a human donor who had recovered from COVID-19.

V usage is TRBV4-3 and J usage is TRBJ1-2; D uncertain. Germline values: CDR1 LGHNA, CDR2 YSLEER. The V end lost 0 bases, the J end lost 14 bases, and 22 bases lay between the germline ends. The CDR3 spans 15 residues. The CDR3 bases are TGCGCCAGCAGCCAAGATATAGGATTAGAAAGCTCAAATACCTTC. Its protein is CASSQDIGLESSNTF.

The chain joins TRBV15 to TRBJ1-2, with a weak D call TRBD1 (6 bases). Trimming cost V 0 bases and J 1 base, with 15 bases left between them. The CDR3 is made up of 17 amino acids. Germline lookup yields CDR1 LNHNV and CDR2 YYDKDF (reference sequence). The CDR3 DNA reads TGTGCCACCAGCAGAGATCAACAGGGTTGGATTAACTATGGCTACACCTTC. It translates to CATSRDQQGWINYGYTF.

The chain has TRBV4-2 and TRBJ2-2; 7 positions agree with TRBD1. This CDR3 spans 16 amino acids. V lost 2 bases and J lost 6; bases outside the gene matches: 9. The V gene's germline CDR1 is LGHNA and CDR2 YNFKEQ. In nucleotides, the CDR3 is TGTGCCAGCAGCCAATTAACCGAGACAGGGCCCGGGGAGCTGTTTTTT. Its translation: CASSQLTETGPGELFF.

This clone has only one observation. One junction end disagrees with the germline gene, perhaps due to a read error. The V and J genes are TRBV12-3 or TRBV12-4 and TRBJ1-2; TRBD1 agrees at 9 bases. The CDR3 consists of 13 residues. CDR3 DNA: TGTGCCAGCAGCCGGGACAGGGTCCTGGCCTTTGTCTTC. The encoded protein is CASSRDRVLAFVF.

The J gene is TRBJ1-2, the V gene TRBV27; weak D call: TRBD1 (6 bases). Trimming stripped 1 base from V and 2 bases from J, with 11 bases between. This CDR3 spans 15 amino acids. Germline CDR1 is MNHEY and CDR2 is SMNVEV (reference sequence). This CDR3 is CASSLFWGANYGYTF. In nucleotides, the CDR3 is TGTGCCAGCAGTTTATTCTGGGGGGCAAACTATGGCTACACCTTC.

V gene TRBV4-3 combines with J gene TRBJ2-2; TRBD2 agrees at 9 bases. The V gene's germline CDR1 is LGHNA and CDR2 YSLEER. J lost 0 bases, V lost 0 bases, and 2 bases had no gene match. The CDR3 length is 17 residues. The CDR3 here is CASSQESGGPNTGELFF. Here the CDR3 DNA reads TGCGCCAGCAGCCAAGAGAGCGGGGGGCCGAACACCGGGGAGCTGTTTTTT.

V is TRBV19 and J is TRBJ1-2; tentative D call: TRBD1 (5 bases). V gave up 9 bases and J gave up 8 bases, with 22 bases separating them. CDR1 and CDR2 (germline): LNHDA, SQIVND (reference sequence). The CDR3 is made up of 14 amino acids. The CDR3 region has the DNA TGTGCCAGCCGGGGCGGTGATATTGTTGTGGGCTACACCTTC. This gives the protein CASRGGDIVVGYTF.

This chain uses TRBV7-2 with TRBJ1-1; no reliable D call. Trimming left V 0 bases short and J 0 bases short, with 5 bases between. There are 14 residues in the CDR3. CDR1 is SGHTA, CDR2 FQGNSA, per germline. This CDR3 reads CASSLAFVNTEAFF. Written as DNA, the CDR3 is TGTGCCAGCAGCTTAGCGTTTGTGAACACTGAAGCTTTCTTT.

The V call is TRBV5-1, the J call TRBJ2-2, with no clear D. Trimming shortened V by 4 bases and J by 1 base, and 11 bases separated the two germline ends. Germline V gene lookup returns CDR1 SGHRS and CDR2 YFSETQ. The CDR3 spans 15 residues. CDR3 sequence (DNA): TGCGCCAGCAGCCCGTCCCAGCAGAACACCGGGGAGCTGTTTTTT. Its translation is CASSPSQQNTGELFF.

The chain joins TRBV2 to TRBJ1-3; perhaps TRBD1 as D (5 bases). The CDR3 is 16 amino acids. Trimming took 6 bases from V and 0 from J, leaving 15 bases between them. Germline V gene sequence: CDR1 SNHLY, CDR2 FYNNEI. The CDR3 loop reads CASSGSTGLSGNTIYF. DNA of the CDR3: TGTGCCAGCAGCGGCAGTACAGGACTCTCTGGAAACACCATATATTTT.

The chain couples TRBV4-3 to TRBJ2-2, with D perhaps being TRBD1 or TRBD2 (6 bases each). CDR3 length equals 14 residues. CDR1 is LGHNA and CDR2 is YSLEER in the germline V gene. V dropped 2 bases and J dropped 3 bases, with 7 bases sitting between them. As DNA, the CDR3 is TGCGCCAGCAGCCAAAGGGGGGACACCGGGGAGCTGTTTTTT. This sequence encodes CASSQRGDTGELFF.

The genes are TRBV5-5 and TRBJ1-6; D is possibly TRBD1 (6 bases). In germline, CDR1 is SGHKS, CDR2 YYEKEE (reference sequence). V was pared by 4 bases and J by 9 bases, with 26 bases between. This CDR3 has 18 amino acids. The CDR3: CASSPSAFRDTASSPLHF. In DNA form, the CDR3 reads TGTGCCAGCAGCCCATCCGCGTTCCGGGACACGGCGAGTTCACCCCTCCACTTT. The variable domain in full, completed from reference TRBV5-5 and TRBJ1-6, reads DAGVTQSPTHLIKTRGQQVTLRCSPISGHKSVSWYQQVLGQGPQFIFQYYEKEERGRGNFPDRFSARQFPNYSSELNVNALLLGDSALYLCASSPSAFRDTASSPLHFGNGTRLTVT.

V usage is TRBV24-1 and J usage is TRBJ2-7, with D possibly matching TRBD2 (5 bases). The CDR3 loop spans 14 amino acids. Trimming stripped 4 bases from V and 5 bases from J, with 14 bases between. Germline CDR1 is KGHDR and CDR2 is SFDVKD. In DNA, the CDR3 is TGTGCCACCAGTGACCGAGGGAGTCCCCACGAGCAGTACTTC. This encodes CATSDRGSPHEQYF.

CDR3 residues: CASSLEWDRGPNTEAFF. In DNA form, the CDR3 reads TGTGCCAGCAGCTTAGAATGGGACAGGGGGCCGAACACTGAAGCTTTCTTT. V is TRBV7-6 and J is TRBJ1-1; 12 bases align to TRBD1. Trimming at V came to 1 base and at J to 1 base, leaving 4 bases not matched to a gene. This CDR3 comprises 17 residues. CDR1 SGHVS and CDR2 FNYEAQ come from the germline V gene. Full variable domain (rest looked up from reference TRBV7-6 and TRBJ1-1): GAGVSQSPRYKVTKRGQDVALRCDPISGHVSLYWYRQALGQGPEFLTYFNYEAQQDKSGLPNDRFSAERPEGSISTLTIQRTEQRDSAMYRCASSLEWDRGPNTEAFFGQGTRLTVV.

This chain joins TRBV27 and TRBJ1-1, with D uncertain. The germline V and J ends were trimmed by 3 bases and 1 base, with 9 bases remaining between them. Germline V gene data show CDR1 as MNHEY and CDR2 as SMNVEV (reference sequence). The CDR3 sequence is 14 residues long. CDR3 sequence (DNA): TGTGCCAGCAGTTTCGCCCGGGGGAACACTGAAGCTTTCTTT. Translated: CASSFARGNTEAFF.

J is TRBJ2-1 and V is TRBV6-1; tentative D call: TRBD1 (5 bases). The germline V and J ends were trimmed by 2 bases and 0 bases, with 11 bases remaining between them. The CDR3 has 16 amino acids. Germline CDR1 and CDR2: MNHNS and SASEGT. DNA of the CDR3: TGTGCCAGCAGTGAAAATTGGGGCAGCTCCTACAATGAGCAGTTCTTC. As protein: CASSENWGSSYNEQFF.

The chain couples TRBV19 to TRBJ1-1; perhaps TRBD1 as D (6 bases). The CDR3 is made up of 11 amino acids. CDR1 is LNHDA and CDR2 is SQIVND in the germline V gene (reference sequence). The ends were cut back, 6 bases at V and 8 bases at J, with 10 bases in the middle. The CDR3 nucleotides are TGTGCCAGTAGGATGGGACACGAAGCTTTCTTT. This codes for CASRMGHEAFF.

V gene TRBV29-1 combines with J gene TRBJ2-7; tentatively, D is TRBD2 (7 bases). Deletions cut 6 bases from V and 2 bases from J, with 17 bases between. The germline gives CDR1 SQVTM, CDR2 ANQGSEA. The CDR3 spans 14 residues. In DNA, the CDR3 is TGCAGCGTGGGGGGGCGAGGGGAACCCTACGAGCAGTACTTC. Its protein product is CSVGGRGEPYEQYF.

The rearrangement uses TRBV29-1 and TRBJ2-7; D is unclear. Germline values: CDR1 SQVTM, CDR2 ANQGSEA. Trimming pared 0 bases from V and 6 bases from J, leaving 15 bases between. The CDR3 spans 14 residues. The CDR3: CSVEDQGISVEQYF. For the CDR3, the DNA is TGCAGCGTTGAAGATCAAGGCATCTCGGTCGAGCAGTACTTC.

The chain is built from TRBV19 and TRBJ2-6; 7 bases match TRBD1. Germline V gene data show CDR1 as LNHDA and CDR2 as SQIVND (reference sequence). The V gene end was trimmed by 4 bases and the J gene end by 0 bases; junction bases not matched to a gene: 9. The CDR3 has 18 residues. The CDR3 DNA reads as TGTGCCAGTAGTACCCGGGACAGTCCCCCCTCTGGGGCCAACGTCCTGACTTTC. Protein product: CASSTRDSPPSGANVLTF.

This chain joins TRBV5-8 and TRBJ1-6; no definite D call. The V gene lost 3 bases and the J gene lost 3 bases, with 10 bases spanning the gap. Germline V gene sequence: CDR1 SGHTS, CDR2 YDEGEE. This CDR3 is 15 amino acids long. The CDR3, as DNA: TGTGCCAGCAGCTCAAGCTTTGACTATAATTCACCCCTCCACTTT. It is translated as CASSSSFDYNSPLHF.

Only one count was recorded for this clone. The chain employs TRBV9 and TRBJ2-1, with D perhaps matching TRBD2 (5 bases). V dropped 5 bases and J dropped 7 bases, with 7 bases sitting between them. This CDR3 region has 11 residues. Germline loops: CDR1 SGDLS, CDR2 YYNGEE. The chain's CDR3 is CASRSGNEQFF. CDR3 in DNA: TGTGCCAGCAGGTCGGGGAATGAGCAGTTCTTC. The full variable domain, with the rest looked up from reference TRBV9 and TRBJ2-1, is DSGVTQTPKHLITATGQRVTLRCSPRSGDLSVYWYQQSLDQGLQFLIQYYNGEERAKGNILERFSAQQFPDLHSELNLSSLELGDSALYFCASRSGNEQFFGPGTRLTVL.

This chain joins TRBV27 and TRBJ1-1, with 7 bases lining up with TRBD1. V dropped 0 bases and J dropped 7; count of bases not matched to a gene: 14. The CDR3 is 17 residues long. Germline V gene lookup returns CDR1 MNHEY and CDR2 SMNVEV (reference sequence). The CDR3 here is CASSLSNFGTEFFEAFF. The CDR3, as DNA: TGTGCCAGCAGTTTATCGAATTTCGGGACAGAATTCTTTGAAGCTTTCTTT.

The chain links TRBV5-1 to TRBJ2-5; no clear D gene. The CDR3 is 14 residues long. Germline V gene lookup returns CDR1 SGHRS and CDR2 YFSETQ. V was shortened by 1 base and J by 5 bases, with 12 bases between the two germline ends. The CDR3 nucleotides are TGCGCCAGCAGCTTGTATATCGGCAGTGAGACCCAGTACTTC. Encoded protein: CASSLYIGSETQYF.